This T cell receptor beta chain comes out of a study of T cell repertoires in cytomegalovirus infection. The overall study: Epitope selection comprised recently identified HLA-C-restricted CMV epitopes and well-studied HLA-B-restricted CMV epitopes. An indication of both CMV infection and matching HLA type came from public TCR beta signatures. General study points: Clonotypes of TCR beta that were HLA-C-restricted and CMV-specific dominated the ex vivo response. Carriers of CMV and the relevant HLA type were discriminated by public TCR beta frequency.

TCRdb analysed the reads with MiXCR anew, one entry per CDR3 protein. The table has 700,000 to 850,000 distinct CDR3 sequences, over 25% seen once. This clonotype has more than one count but fewer than ten. The antigen is not known. The CDR3 runs 14 residues. V shed 1 base, J shed 4 bases, and the junction held 1 base outside the gene matches. The V gene's germline CDR1 is SEHNR and CDR2 FQNEAQ (reference sequence). The V call is TRBV7-9, the J call TRBJ2-3, with TRBD2 matching 8 bases. This TCR came from a human donor in good health (CMV status not recorded). Some clones in this sample may be carry-over from other donors' samples. The specimen was cultured CD8+ T cells from PBMCs, collected from culture after CMV antigen stimulation. CDR3: CASSLERGPDTQYF. The CDR3 DNA reads TGTGCCAGCAGCTTAGAGCGGGGGCCAGATACGCAGTATTTT.